The rows below give T cell receptor beta chains drawn from one sample of a study of CD8 T cells in Susac syndrome. TCRdb recomputed calls from the immunoSEQ multiplex PCR reads with MiXCR, one row per CDR3 protein. The top ten hold 0.098% of the sample, which has around 170,000 distinct CDR3 sequences, around 95% seen once. Sequences were obtained from CD4+ T cells from PBMCs. These receptors were collected from a human donor with Susac syndrome. The CDR3 runs from the conserved cysteine through the conserved F or W. Each record gives: J gene, clone size, V gene, D gene, CDR3 DNA, CDR3 protein. D genes are given only for firm matches. Clone size is not always given. Where it is, it says once, few, many or a class for expanded clones.

j_gene: TRBJ2-3; abundance: -; v_gene: TRBV4-1; d_gene: TRBD2; CDR3nt: TGCGCCAGCAGCCAACTCCTAATCAAACTAGCGGGGGCCCTCACAGATACGCAGTATTTT; CDR3aa: CASSQLLIKLAGALTDTQYF
j_gene: TRBJ2-5; abundance: -; v_gene: TRBV3-1; d_gene: TRBD2; CDR3nt: TGTGCCAGCAGCCATCGAGGGGCGGGGGGCCAAGAGACCCAGTACTTC; CDR3aa: CASSHRGAGGQETQYF
j_gene: TRBJ1-6; abundance: -; v_gene: TRBV12-3/TRBV12-4; d_gene: -; CDR3nt: TGTGCCAGCGGCCCCGGGGTGGGACCCCTCCACTTT; CDR3aa: CASGPGVGPLHF
j_gene: TRBJ1-2; abundance: -; v_gene: TRBV30; d_gene: -; CDR3nt: TGTGCCTGGAGTGTACCTTATCGGGGATCTCACTATGGCTACACCTTC; CDR3aa: CAWSVPYRGSHYGYTF
j_gene: TRBJ1-3; abundance: -; v_gene: TRBV21-1; d_gene: -; CDR3nt: TGTGCCAGCAGCAACGGAAACTCTGGAAACACCATATATTTT; CDR3aa: CASSNGNSGNTIYF
j_gene: TRBJ1-4; abundance: -; v_gene: TRBV3-1; d_gene: -; CDR3nt: TGTGCCAGCAGCCAAGATCTTGGACAAGGTGAAGAAAAACTGTTTTTT; CDR3aa: CASSQDLGQGEEKLFF
j_gene: TRBJ2-5; abundance: -; v_gene: TRBV6-2/TRBV6-3; d_gene: -; CDR3nt: TGTGCCAGCAGTTTCTCTGTGGACAGTAGCCTGACCCAGTACTTC; CDR3aa: CASSFSVDSSLTQYF
j_gene: TRBJ1-2; abundance: -; v_gene: TRBV30; d_gene: -; CDR3nt: TGTGCCTGGGGAGGGTCCGTACCCTATGGCTACACCTTC; CDR3aa: CAWGGSVPYGYTF
j_gene: TRBJ1-1; abundance: -; v_gene: TRBV6-5; d_gene: -; CDR3nt: TGTGCCAGCAGTTACCCCTCTATCGACATGGCGAACACTGAAGCTTTCTTT; CDR3aa: CASSYPSIDMANTEAFF
j_gene: TRBJ1-1; abundance: -; v_gene: TRBV30; d_gene: -; CDR3nt: TGTGCCTGGACAGGGACGAACACTGAAGCTTTCTTT; CDR3aa: CAWTGTNTEAFF
j_gene: TRBJ1-5; abundance: -; v_gene: TRBV30; d_gene: TRBD1; CDR3nt: TGTGCCGGATCCGGGACAGGGGGGTTCAATCAGCCCCAGCATTTT; CDR3aa: CAGSGTGGFNQPQHF
j_gene: TRBJ2-5; abundance: -; v_gene: TRBV24-1; d_gene: TRBD2; CDR3nt: TGTGCCACCAGTGACCCTTCCGGGACTAGCGAAGAGACCCAGTACTTC; CDR3aa: CATSDPSGTSEETQYF
j_gene: TRBJ2-5; abundance: -; v_gene: TRBV20-1; d_gene: -; CDR3nt: TGCAGTGCTAGATCTGGGTCCCAAGAGACCCAGTACTTC; CDR3aa: CSARSGSQETQYF
j_gene: TRBJ1-2; abundance: -; v_gene: TRBV7-9; d_gene: TRBD1; CDR3nt: TGTGCCAGCAGCCAACCGAGACAGGGGGATGGCTACACCTTC; CDR3aa: CASSQPRQGDGYTF
j_gene: TRBJ2-1; abundance: few; v_gene: TRBV6-2/TRBV6-3; d_gene: -; CDR3nt: TGTGCCAGCAGTTACGGCGGGGCTTACAATGAGCAGTTCTTC; CDR3aa: CASSYGGAYNEQFF